This TCR beta chain appears in the sequencing data of a study of shared clonotypes between healthy human individuals. The CDR3 extends over 11 amino acids. Germline values: CDR1 DFQATT, CDR2 SNEGSKA (reference sequence). V gave up 3 bases and J gave up 6 bases, with 9 bases separating them. Only in-frame clones appear in the TCRdb table, and some are missing; sequencing was by immunoSEQ multiplex PCR. The data contain 2.5 million or so clones, roughly 92% of them singletons. About this clone itself: Other DNA variants within this sample encode the same CDR3.

The chain uses TRBV20-1 and TRBJ2-7; the D gene is possibly TRBD1 (6 bases). The material sequenced was naive CD4+ T cells sorted from blood. The sample's subset: CD45RA+ positively selected. This TCR came from a man younger than 35 in good health. This CDR3 reads CSARRQAEQYF. In nucleotides, the CDR3 is TGCAGTGCTAGGAGACAGGCCGAGCAGTACTTC.